This paragraph covers one T cell receptor (beta chain) sequence. The antigen is not known. Unique molecular identifiers were built into the TCRbeta library. TCRdb reprocessed the PCR reads with MiXCR, giving one entry per CDR3 protein. This sample has about 640,000 distinct CDR3 sequences; under 15% occur once, and the top ten carry about 2.2%. The CDR3 spans 16 residues. Between the trimmed V and J ends, which lost 4 bases and 7 bases, there was a span of 26 bases. Germline lookup yields CDR1 GTSNPN and CDR2 SVGIG (reference sequence). The data derive from a study of T-cell reconstitution after alpha-beta-depleted transplantation in children. Broader study findings: Newly made T cells mostly supplied T-cell counts and diversity one year after transplant. Some patients showed high day-60 TCRbeta diversity, which derived from surviving recipient T cells and thymic progenitors.

This chain uses TRBV30 with TRBJ2-7; a weak D match, TRBD1 (8 bases). The origin of this receptor is a male patient between 5 and 17 years old who had a stem cell transplant for acute myeloid leukemia, so the T cells may come from the graft donor. The sequences come from PBMCs, mostly from graft donor cells, collected 360 days after TCRalphabeta/CD19-depleted stem cell transplant. The DNA of the CDR3 is TGTGCCTGGATCCGGACAGGGTCTCGAGTCGGGGGGGAGCAGTACTTC. Translated, it gives CAWIRTGSRVGGEQYF.